These 15 T cell receptor beta chains share one sample of origin, sequenced in a study of OX40 agonist ivuxolimab in advanced cancers. Only in-frame clones appear in the TCRdb table, and some are missing; sequencing was by immunoSEQ multiplex PCR. The sample includes 60,000 to 70,000 clones, over 70% of them seen just once. The specimen comprised CD4+ or CD8+ T cells sorted from blood, sampled in a trial of the OX40 agonist ivuxolimab. Receptors originate from an adult with an advanced solid tumor such as melanoma, head and neck, liver or kidney cancer.

The V gene is TRBV4-1, the J gene TRBJ1-1, with 7 positions matching TRBD1. The V gene's germline CDR1 is MGHRA and CDR2 YSYEKL. This CDR3 is built from 17 residues. Trimming at V came to 3 bases and at J to 3 bases, leaving 13 bases not matched to a gene. The CDR3 DNA sequence: TGCGCCAGCAGCCAGTTATACAGGGGACCTAAGGACACTGAAGCTTTCTTT. This sequence encodes CASSQLYRGPKDTEAFF.

V gene TRBV9 combines with J gene TRBJ1-5; the match to TRBD1 covers 7 bases. Germline values: CDR1 SGDLS, CDR2 YYNGEE. The V segment lost 4 bases and the J segment 6 bases; nucleotides outside the gene matches: 7. The CDR3 runs 14 residues. The CDR3: CASSPGRGFQPQHF. As DNA, the CDR3 is TGTGCCAGCAGCCCAGGCAGGGGGTTTCAGCCCCAGCATTTT. Full variable domain (missing parts from reference TRBV9 and TRBJ1-5): DSGVTQTPKHLITATGQRVTLRCSPRSGDLSVYWYQQSLDQGLQFLIQYYNGEERAKGNILERFSAQQFPDLHSELNLSSLELGDSALYFCASSPGRGFQPQHFGDGTRLSIL.

V gene TRBV10-3 combines with J gene TRBJ2-6; the D is unclear. CDR3 length: 12 amino acids. Per the germline V gene, CDR1 is ENHRY and CDR2 is SYGVKD. The germline V and J ends were trimmed by 8 bases and 0 bases, with 2 bases remaining between them. The CDR3 nucleotides are TGTGCCATCTCCTCTGGGGCCAACGTCCTGACTTTC. It specifies CAISSGANVLTF.

There are a few counts of this clone. The gene calls are TRBV5-5 and TRBJ1-1; no clear D gene. This CDR3 region has 15 residues. Trimming removed 1 base at V and 2 bases at J, with 12 bases between. Germline V lookup: CDR1 SGHKS, CDR2 YYEKEE (reference sequence). CDR3 protein: CASSLNGFYNTEAFF. CDR3 nucleotide sequence: TGTGCCAGCAGCTTGAATGGTTTCTATAACACTGAAGCTTTCTTT.

The chain has TRBV19 and TRBJ2-7; the D call may be TRBD1 or TRBD2 (5 bases each). Trimming pared 3 bases from V and 6 bases from J, leaving 15 bases between. This CDR3 contains 14 residues. The germline gives CDR1 LNHDA, CDR2 SQIVND (reference sequence). As DNA, the CDR3 is TGTGCCAGTAGTATTGGGGGTACCCCTTCCGAGCAGTACTTC. Protein sequence: CASSIGGTPSEQYF.

The gene calls are TRBV28 and TRBJ1-1; D perhaps matches TRBD1 (6 bases). The CDR3 runs 15 residues. Germline V gene sequence: CDR1 MDHEN, CDR2 SYDVKM. Trimming pared 6 bases from V and 5 bases from J, leaving 19 bases between. The DNA of the CDR3 is TGTGCCAGCAGCTCTGCCGGAGGGGGAGGGACTGAAGCTTTCTTT. Its protein product is CASSSAGGGGTEAFF.

This clone was seen only a few times. The chain is built from TRBV18 and TRBJ2-2; the D gene is possibly TRBD1 (5 bases). The ends were cut back, 2 bases at V and 8 bases at J, with 21 bases in the middle. CDR1 KGHSH and CDR2 LQKENI come from the germline V gene. This CDR3 comprises 17 residues. The CDR3 spells CASSPGSWQGLNGELFF. The CDR3 nucleotides are TGTGCCAGCTCACCAGGATCGTGGCAGGGTCTAAATGGGGAGCTGTTTTTT.

This chain links TRBV25-1 with TRBJ2-7, with 7 positions matching TRBD1. Trimming at V came to 2 bases and at J to 2 bases, leaving 6 bases not matched to a gene. Germline V lookup: CDR1 MGHDK, CDR2 SYGVNS. This CDR3 has 15 amino acids. Written as DNA, the CDR3 is TGTGCCAGCAGTGAAAGGGGGCAGGGGGCCTACGAGCAGTACTTC. This sequence encodes CASSERGQGAYEQYF.

This clone appeared a few times. The gene calls are TRBV2 and TRBJ1-2, with TRBD1 identical over 10 bases. This CDR3 region has 12 residues. CDR1 and CDR2 (germline): SNHLY, FYNNEI. V lost 6 bases to trimming and J lost 6 bases; unmatched junction nucleotides: 1. Written as DNA, the CDR3 is TGTGCCAGCAGGGGACAGGGGCATGGCTACACCTTC. Translated, it gives CASRGQGHGYTF. The full variable domain, in which reference TRBV2 and TRBJ1-2 provide the parts outside the CDR3, is EPEVTQTPSHQVTQMGQEVILRCVPISNHLYFYWYRQILGQKVEFLVSFYNNEISEKSEIFDDQFSVERPDGSNFTLKIRSTKLEDSAMYFCASRGQGHGYTFGSGTRLTVV.

This chain links TRBV11-1 with TRBJ1-6, with 8 bases matching TRBD1. This CDR3 is 14 amino acids long. V lost 4 bases to trimming and J lost 10 bases; unmatched junction nucleotides: 6. CDR1 is SGHAT and CDR2 is FQDESV in the germline V gene (reference sequence). The CDR3 loop reads CASSSGQGGSPLHF. The CDR3 DNA reads TGTGCCAGCAGCTCCGGACAGGGAGGATCACCCCTCCACTTT. The whole variable domain, remainder taken from reference TRBV11-1 and TRBJ1-6, is EAEVAQSPRYKITEKSQAVAFWCDPISGHATLYWYRQILGQGPELLVQFQDESVVDDSQLPKDRFSAERLKGVDSTLKIQPAELGDSAMYLCASSSGQGGSPLHFGNGTRLTVT.

This chain uses TRBV30 with TRBJ1-2; no firm D call. CDR3 size: 13 residues. V was cut by 3 bases and J by 8 bases, with 16 bases left in between. Looked up from germline, CDR1 is GTSNPN and CDR2 is SVGIG (reference sequence). The DNA for the CDR3 is TGTGCCTGGAGCGGAAAACCGACGGGGGGCTACACCTTC. Its protein is CAWSGKPTGGYTF.

The V call is TRBV5-4, the J call TRBJ2-2; 8 bases align to TRBD1. Germline assignment: CDR1 SGHNT and CDR2 YYREEE (reference sequence). After removal of 4 bases from V and 8 bases from J, the junction contained 7 bases not matched to a gene. The CDR3 totals 14 residues. The CDR3 is CASSPRQGTGELFF. DNA of the CDR3: TGTGCCAGCAGCCCAAGACAGGGGACTGGGGAGCTGTTTTTT. The variable domain in full, with the rest retrieved from reference TRBV5-4 and TRBJ2-2, is ETGVTQSPTHLIKTRGQQVTLRCSSQSGHNTVSWYQQALGQGPQFIFQYYREEENGRGNFPPRFSGLQFPNYSSELNVNALELDDSALYLCASSPRQGTGELFFGEGSRLTVL.

The V and J genes are TRBV27 and TRBJ1-1; D is uncertain. CDR1 and CDR2 (germline): MNHEY, SMNVEV (reference sequence). This CDR3 is built from 13 residues. The V gene lost 2 bases and the J gene lost 1 base, with 5 bases spanning the gap. CDR3: CASSLRENTEAFF. CDR3 bases: TGTGCCAGCAGTTTAAGGGAGAACACTGAAGCTTTCTTT.

This clone was detected once. This chain links TRBV6-5 with TRBJ2-7; D not resolved. Germline lookup yields CDR1 MNHEY and CDR2 SVGAGI. CDR3 length: 14 amino acids. Trimming left V 2 bases short and J 0 bases short, with 8 bases between. The DNA for the CDR3 is TGTGCCAGCAGTTACGGTCGTCACTCCTACGAGCAGTACTTC. It translates to CASSYGRHSYEQYF.

The chain uses TRBV10-3 and TRBJ2-2; 7 nucleotides match TRBD1. The J segment lost 5 bases and the V segment lost 6 bases, leaving 15 bases of the junction unmatched. Germline V gives CDR1 ENHRY, CDR2 SYGVKD. The CDR3 loop spans 17 amino acids. CDR3 protein: CAIRAPDRTGGTGELFF. The CDR3 bases are TGTGCCATCAGAGCGCCTGATAGGACAGGAGGTACCGGGGAGCTGTTTTTT.